This T cell receptor (beta chain) was found in a study of CD8+ T cells in alopecia areata. Findings and caveats of the study: In scalp and blood during tofacitinib, many expanded lesional clones persisted.

On this clone itself: The antigen remains unidentified.

Stated treatment: oral pan-JAK inhibitor, 5-10 mg twice daily. Punch biopsies of lesional scalp, plus peripheral blood, were taken from alopecia areata patients. Sorted populations comprised CD4+ and CD8+ T cells obtained from PBMCs. Germline loops: CDR1 PRHDT, CDR2 FYEKMQ (reference sequence). The CDR3 extends over 15 amino acids. J gave up 7 bases and V 0 bases, and 3 bases lay outside the gene matches. The authors extracted RNA and reverse transcribed it into cDNA as the sequencing template. TCRdb keeps only in-frame clones here, not all; method: immunoSEQ multiplex PCR. The sample carries roughly 98,000 clones, roughly 64% recorded once.

The specimen was CD8+ T cells sorted from blood, collected at week 4, from a patient treated with tofacitinib. The chain carries TRBV13 and TRBJ2-1; 10 bases align to TRBD1. The TCR sequence derives from a human donor with alopecia areata. CDR3 bases: TGTGCCAGCAGCTTAGGTAGGACAGGGGGGAATGAGCAGTTCTTC. Its protein product is CASSLGRTGGNEQFF. Drawing the rest from reference TRBV13 and TRBJ2-1, the complete variable domain is AAGVIQSPRHLIKEKRETATLKCYPIPRHDTVYWYQQGPGQDPQFLISFYEKMQSDKGSIPDRFSAQQFSDYHSELNMSSLELGDSALYFCASSLGRTGGNEQFFGPGTRLTVL.